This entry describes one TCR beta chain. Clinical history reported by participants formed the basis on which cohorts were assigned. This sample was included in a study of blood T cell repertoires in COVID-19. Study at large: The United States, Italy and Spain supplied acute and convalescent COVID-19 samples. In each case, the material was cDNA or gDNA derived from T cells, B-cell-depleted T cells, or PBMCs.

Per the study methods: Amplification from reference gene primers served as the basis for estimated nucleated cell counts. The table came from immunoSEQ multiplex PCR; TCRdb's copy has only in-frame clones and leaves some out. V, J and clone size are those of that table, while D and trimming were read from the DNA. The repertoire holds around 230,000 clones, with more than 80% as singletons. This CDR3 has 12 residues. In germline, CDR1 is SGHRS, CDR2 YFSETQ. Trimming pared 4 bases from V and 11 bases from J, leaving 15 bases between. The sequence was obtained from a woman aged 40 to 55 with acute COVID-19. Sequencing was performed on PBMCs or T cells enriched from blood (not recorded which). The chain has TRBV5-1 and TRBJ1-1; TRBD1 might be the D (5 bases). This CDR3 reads CASSPPGAEAFF. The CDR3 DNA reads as TGCGCCAGCAGCCCCCCTGGGGCGGAGGCTTTCTTT.